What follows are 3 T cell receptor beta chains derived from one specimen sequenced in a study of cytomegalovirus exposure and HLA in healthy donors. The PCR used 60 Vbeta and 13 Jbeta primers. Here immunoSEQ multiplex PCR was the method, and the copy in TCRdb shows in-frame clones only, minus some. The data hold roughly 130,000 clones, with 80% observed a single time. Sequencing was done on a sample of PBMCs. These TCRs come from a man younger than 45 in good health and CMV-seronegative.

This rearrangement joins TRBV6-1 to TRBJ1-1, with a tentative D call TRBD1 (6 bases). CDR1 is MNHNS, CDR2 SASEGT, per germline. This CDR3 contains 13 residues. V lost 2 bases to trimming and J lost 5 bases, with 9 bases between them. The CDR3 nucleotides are TGTGCCAGCAGTGAATTGCAGGGGACTGAAGCTTTCTTT. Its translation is CASSELQGTEAFF.

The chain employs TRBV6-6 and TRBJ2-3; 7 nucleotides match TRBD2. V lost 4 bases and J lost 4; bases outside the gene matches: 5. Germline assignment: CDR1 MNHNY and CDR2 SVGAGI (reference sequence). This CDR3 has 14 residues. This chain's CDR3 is CASSWSAGSDTQYF. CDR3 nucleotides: TGTGCCAGCAGTTGGTCAGCGGGGTCAGATACGCAGTATTTT.

The CDR3 protein is CASTPRGRSYEQYF. CDR3 nucleotides: TGTGCCAGCACCCCACGTGGGAGGTCCTACGAGCAGTACTTC. J is TRBJ2-7 and V is TRBV6-1; D is perhaps TRBD2 (6 bases). This CDR3 contains 14 residues. Trimming stripped 7 bases from V and 1 base from J, with 14 bases between. Germline values: CDR1 MNHNS, CDR2 SASEGT.